This entry concerns a single T cell receptor beta chain. Antigen unknown. The CDR3 spans 14 residues. Germline V gene sequence: CDR1 SGHRS, CDR2 YFSETQ. V was clipped by 3 bases and J by 2 bases, with 9 bases between them. Repertoires were generated with immunoSEQ multiplex PCR, while TCRdb's copy carries only in-frame clones and drops some. The data show just over 200,000 clones, roughly three quarters seen once. The data are from a study of cytotoxic CD8 clonotypes in ibrutinib-treated CLL. Study outcomes and limitations: Private clonotypes, not public ones, expanded at ibrutinib response. Progressing and sustained-remission patients had different sampling times.

The sample was PBMCs, taken after 12 months of ibrutinib treatment. The origin of this receptor is a human donor with chronic lymphocytic leukemia. The gene calls are TRBV5-1 and TRBJ2-1, with TRBD1 as a possible D gene (6 bases). CDR3 coding DNA: TGCGCCAGCAGCTCGGGACAAGCCTACAATGAGCAGTTCTTC. Protein product: CASSSGQAYNEQFF.